This entry is about one TCR beta chain. The target antigen is unknown. The data were obtained in a study of a mutant IDH1 vaccine in newly diagnosed glioma. In the study overall: Eight vaccinations were given in weeks 1, 3, 5, 7, 11, 15, 19 and 23. Commencement of vaccination occurred 4-6 weeks following radiotherapy alone, or concurrently with temozolomide cycles. Every participant had undergone radiotherapy, temozolomide, or both before, and most underwent both.

Time point meaning: week 11, during vaccination. In every dose of vaccine, 300 ug of mutant IDH1 20-mer peptide was given alongside topical imiquimod. The data were produced by immunoSEQ multiplex PCR, yet TCRdb's version contains in-frame clones alone and is incomplete. The data show about 36,000 clones, with under 90% seen just once and about 15% held by the top ten. Study-wide results and caveats: Seemingly, pseudoprogression had no relation to changes in the top peripheral T cell clonotypes.

The V end lost 0 bases, the J end lost 8 bases, and 10 bases lay between the germline ends. Germline V gives CDR1 WNHNN, CDR2 SYGVQD (reference sequence). This CDR3 spans 13 amino acids. The sequence derives from a woman aged 25 to 45 with glioma. Some clones in this sample may be carry-over from other donors' samples. This sequence joins TRBV10-1 and TRBJ1-2; weak D call: TRBD1 (6 bases). This material consisted of peripheral blood mononuclear cells (PBMCs), taken from a glioma patient whose treatment included an IDH1 peptide vaccine. The CDR3 DNA reads TGCGCCAGCAGTGAGTCGACAGGATACGGCTACACCTTC. This encodes CASSESTGYGYTF.